The clone carrying this TCR beta chain appeared many times. The antigen remains undetermined. Other autoimmune diseases, uncontrolled infections, pregnancy and lactation each led to patient exclusion. The entry originates in a study of Graves' ophthalmopathy and Graves' hyperthyroidism. For repertoire sequencing, the TCR beta CDR3 regions were amplified from RNA transcripts. HTBI-primed first-round RT-PCR preceded second-round multiplex PCR. TCRdb recomputed calls from the multiplex PCR reads with MiXCR, one row per CDR3 protein. The data hold almost 750,000 distinct CDR3 sequences, with 35% to 50% observed a single time. Overall study findings and caveats: Sensitivity reached roughly 70% and specificity around 72% when the model predicted ophthalmopathy progression. Researchers report that a 13-signature model separated ophthalmopathy from stable hyperthyroidism, posting about 88% sensitivity and approximately 81% specificity. The blood repertoire also included most expanded thyroid clonotypes above 0.001 frequency.

Input material: peripheral blood. The receptor was derived from an adult man with Graves' ophthalmopathy.

CDR3 bases: TGTGCCAGCAGCCCCGGTGGTGGGGGGAGGTACGAGCAGTACTTC. Residues: CASSPGGGGRYEQYF. This sequence joins TRBV7-9 and TRBJ2-7, with TRBD2 as a possible D gene (6 bases). V was trimmed by 5 bases and J by 4 bases, leaving 18 bases between them. CDR1 is SEHNR, CDR2 FQNEAQ, per germline (reference sequence). The CDR3 has 15 amino acids.